These 20 T cell receptor beta chains originate from one sample sequenced in a study of blood T cell repertoires in COVID-19 (dated by TCRdb to 2019 to 2021). Library generation was performed with the immunoSEQ multiplex PCR assay. In its TCRdb copy, this immuneACCESS table keeps in-frame sequences only and misses some clones. Where compared with another copy, unresolved V genes explain less than half of these, and the others have no known cause. This sample is represented by around 300,000 clones; approximately 91% of them were singletons. Less than 1% of the sample belongs to the ten largest clones. The source material was peripheral blood. Receptors originate from a woman between 40 and 55 years old who had recovered from COVID-19.

V usage is TRBV7-2 and J usage is TRBJ2-7; D perhaps matches TRBD1 (6 bases). Trimming shortened V by 5 bases and J by 3 bases, and 14 bases separated the two germline ends. The CDR3 has 14 residues. CDR1 is SGHTA, CDR2 FQGNSA, per germline. CDR3 residues: CASSPNLDSYEQYF. In DNA form, the CDR3 reads TGTGCCAGCAGCCCTAACCTGGACAGCTACGAGCAGTACTTC.

This clone showed up just once. The rearrangement links TRBV9 to TRBJ2-1, with D perhaps matching TRBD2 (5 bases). The CDR3 totals 15 residues. The germline V and J ends were trimmed by 0 bases and 4 bases, with 11 bases remaining between them. Germline V gene lookup returns CDR1 SGDLS and CDR2 YYNGEE. The CDR3 bases are TGTGCCAGCAGCGTAGATCCGGGAACTTACAATGAGCAGTTCTTC. Translation: CASSVDPGTYNEQFF.

V and J are TRBV27 and TRBJ2-3; no clear D gene. Deletions cut 4 bases from V and 5 bases from J, with 4 bases between. The CDR3 contains 11 residues. Germline CDR1 MNHEY, CDR2 SMNVEV (reference sequence). CDR3 nucleotides: TGTGCCAGCAGTTCGGGAGATACGCAGTATTTT. Protein product: CASSSGDTQYF.

J is TRBJ1-1 and V is TRBV5-1; D ambiguous. Deletions cut 0 bases from V and 6 bases from J, with 12 bases between. This CDR3 comprises 14 residues. Per the germline V gene, CDR1 is SGHRS and CDR2 is YFSETQ. The CDR3 protein is CASSLALSSPEAFF. CDR3 bases: TGCGCCAGCAGCTTGGCCTTATCTAGCCCTGAAGCTTTCTTT. The whole variable domain, filled in from reference TRBV5-1 and TRBJ1-1, reads KAGVTQTPRYLIKTRGQQVTLSCSPISGHRSVSWYQQTPGQGLQFLFEYFSETQRNKGNFPGRFSGRQFSNSRSEMNVSTLELGDSALYLCASSLALSSPEAFFGQGTRLTVV.

The chain joins TRBV7-9 to TRBJ1-6; 9 nucleotides line up with TRBD1. CDR1 is SEHNR, CDR2 FQNEAQ, per germline (reference sequence). The V and J ends lost 5 bases and 10 bases, in that order; junction bases with no gene match: 6. The CDR3 consists of 14 residues. The CDR3 region has the DNA TGTGCCAGCAGCCGGACAGGGGACGGATCACCCCTCCACTTT. It is translated as CASSRTGDGSPLHF.

This sequence joins TRBV11-1 and TRBJ2-7; D is unclear. This CDR3 comprises 13 residues. Germline values: CDR1 SGHAT, CDR2 FQDESV (reference sequence). With 5 bases removed from V and 3 bases from J, the gap between germline ends came to 11 bases. In nucleotides, the CDR3 is TGTGCCAGCAGCACGGTGGCGGACTACGAGCAGTACTTC. This gives the protein CASSTVADYEQYF.

With regard to this clone: Other nucleotide sequences from this sample produce the same CDR3. This chain uses TRBV9 with TRBJ2-7; a weak D match, TRBD1 (6 bases). Trimming shortened V by 0 bases and J by 6 bases, and 10 bases separated the two germline ends. The CDR3 contains 13 residues. Germline CDR1 is SGDLS and CDR2 is YYNGEE. CDR3 region: CASSVGGGTEQYF. The CDR3 DNA follows: TGTGCCAGCAGCGTAGGAGGGGGAACCGAGCAGTACTTC.

The CDR3 nucleotides read TGTGCCTACAGCCGACAGGGGGATCGAGCCTACGAGCAGTACTTC. Its protein is CAYSRQGDRAYEQYF. The genes are TRBV30 and TRBJ2-7; 9 bases fit TRBD1. J gave up 2 bases and V 7 bases, and 12 bases lay outside the gene matches. This CDR3 is 15 amino acids long. Germline V CDR1 and CDR2: GTSNPN, SVGIG (reference sequence).

This clone has only a few counts. V is TRBV5-3 and J is TRBJ1-6; possibly TRBD1 for D (6 bases). TRBV5-3 qualifies as an ORF whose function is uncertain. Trimming removed 5 bases from V and 14 bases from J, with 20 bases in between. There are 14 residues in the CDR3. The CDR3 here is CARRHEGEGPSLHF. The DNA for the CDR3 is TGTGCCAGAAGGCATGAGGGGGAGGGGCCGTCCCTCCACTTT.

The J gene is TRBJ1-5, the V gene TRBV10-3, with TRBD1 matching over 8 bases. The CDR3 is 20 amino acids. V gave up 8 bases and J gave up 0 bases; unmatched junction bases: 21. The germline gives CDR1 ENHRY, CDR2 SYGVKD. The chain's CDR3 is CAICTLLFSPQGDSNQPQHF. The CDR3 DNA follows: TGTGCCATCTGCACCCTTCTATTTTCACCACAGGGGGATAGCAATCAGCCCCAGCATTTT.

The V call is TRBV4-2, the J call TRBJ1-4; 7 bases line up with TRBD1. CDR1 is LGHNA, CDR2 YNFKEQ, per germline. The J segment lost 8 bases and the V segment lost 4 bases, leaving 7 bases of the junction unmatched. This CDR3 contains 14 residues. DNA of the CDR3: TGTGCCAGCAGCCTGGACAGGCTGGGCGAAAAACTGTTTTTT. Translated, it gives CASSLDRLGEKLFF.

The count of this clone is one. The chain employs TRBV7-2 and TRBJ2-7, with 9 bases matching TRBD2. There are 14 residues in the CDR3. Germline V lookup: CDR1 SGHTA, CDR2 FQGNSA. J gave up 8 bases and V 4 bases, and 9 bases lay outside the gene matches. CDR3 amino acids: CASSSRSGTSKQYF. CDR3 coding DNA: TGTGCCAGCAGCTCCCGTTCCGGGACTAGCAAGCAGTACTTC.

This rearrangement joins TRBV4-2 to TRBJ2-3; D gene ambiguous. CDR1 LGHNA and CDR2 YNFKEQ come from the germline V gene. This CDR3 contains 14 residues. Trimming left V 1 base short and J 4 bases short, with 9 bases between. In DNA form, the CDR3 reads TGTGCCAGCAGCCAAGCCCTAGGCGCAGATACGCAGTATTTT. It specifies CASSQALGADTQYF.

This clone was seen a handful of times. This chain joins TRBV30 and TRBJ1-1, with D uncertain. The V end lost 0 bases, the J end lost 0 bases, and 8 bases lay between the germline ends. CDR1 is GTSNPN, CDR2 SVGIG, per germline (reference sequence). The CDR3 length is 14 residues. CDR3 loop: CAWSVLSLNTEAFF. For the CDR3, the DNA is TGTGCCTGGAGTGTACTTAGCCTGAACACTGAAGCTTTCTTT. Using reference TRBV30 and TRBJ1-1 for the parts outside the CDR3, the full variable domain is SQTIHQWPATLVQPVGSPLSLECTVEGTSNPNLYWYRQAAGRGLQLLFYSVGIGQISSEVPQNLSASRPQDRQFILSSKKLLLSDSGFYLCAWSVLSLNTEAFFGQGTRLTVV.

The V gene is TRBV4-1, the J gene TRBJ2-7; D may be TRBD1 (7 bases). CDR1 MGHRA and CDR2 YSYEKL come from the germline V gene. This CDR3 comprises 14 residues. V gave up 4 bases and J gave up 7 bases, with 17 bases separating them. The CDR3 loop is CASSPRDSLGEQYF. The CDR3 DNA follows: TGCGCCAGCAGCCCGCGGGACAGTCTGGGAGAGCAGTACTTC.

The CDR3 sequence: CASSARLAAISHTDTQYF. In DNA, the CDR3 is TGTGCCAGCAGCGCAAGACTAGCGGCGATCTCACACACAGATACGCAGTATTTT. The V and J genes are TRBV7-2 and TRBJ2-3; TRBD2 aligns across 9 bases. Looked up from germline, CDR1 is SGHTA and CDR2 is FQGNSA. After removal of 5 bases from V and 2 bases from J, the junction contained 14 bases not matched to a gene. This CDR3 has 18 residues.

This chain joins TRBV9 and TRBJ2-5; 12 nucleotides match TRBD1. V trimming: 0 bases; J trimming: 1 base; junction bases outside the gene matches: 1. Germline V lookup: CDR1 SGDLS, CDR2 YYNGEE. CDR3 size: 16 residues. CDR3 amino acids: CASSVGDRGPQETQYF. Here the CDR3 DNA reads TGTGCCAGCAGCGTAGGGGACAGGGGGCCCCAAGAGACCCAGTACTTC.

The chain uses TRBV15 and TRBJ2-1; D is undetermined. The V gene lost 0 bases and the J gene lost 5 bases, with 8 bases spanning the gap. Germline CDR1 LNHNV, CDR2 YYDKDF (reference sequence). The CDR3 is made up of 14 amino acids. The CDR3 is CATSRDELDNEQFF. Here the CDR3 DNA reads TGTGCCACCAGCAGAGATGAGCTGGACAATGAGCAGTTCTTC.

The genes are TRBV5-1 and TRBJ2-3; 11 bases are a match to TRBD1. V shed 0 bases and J 3 bases; nucleotides not matched to a gene: 6. CDR3 size: 17 residues. Germline V gives CDR1 SGHRS, CDR2 YFSETQ. The CDR3 sequence is CASSLDGTGGRTDTQYF. CDR3 DNA: TGCGCCAGCAGCTTGGATGGGACAGGGGGAAGGACAGATACGCAGTATTTT.

This chain links TRBV23-1 with TRBJ2-7; D might be TRBD1 (6 bases). TRBV23-1 is an ORF for which the function is uncertain. Trimming shortened V by 0 bases and J by 0 bases, and 15 bases separated the two germline ends. This CDR3 has 17 residues. This chain's CDR3 is CASSQSQLAGDSYEQYF. CDR3 sequence (DNA): TGCGCCAGCAGTCAATCGCAGTTGGCAGGGGACTCCTACGAGCAGTACTTC.